This T cell receptor (beta chain) was retrieved from a study of cytomegalovirus exposure and HLA in healthy donors. The study's findings and limits: Among TCR beta chains of equal frequency, HLA-associated ones were more clonally expanded in a later analysis. An analysis that was carried out later associated 16,951 TCR beta sequences with HLA alleles at 0.05 false discovery rate.

PCR was performed using 60 Vbeta and 13 Jbeta primers. The method was immunoSEQ multiplex PCR; TCRdb's version includes in-frame clones alone and lacks a portion of them. The data contain some 110,000 clones, 55% to 70% of them singletons. Comment on this clone: The antigen remains unidentified.

Germline CDR1 and CDR2: SEHNR and FQNEAQ (reference sequence). This CDR3 region has 15 residues. Trimming pared 0 bases from V and 6 bases from J, leaving 11 bases between. This TCR was recovered from a young woman in good health and CMV-seronegative. V gene TRBV7-9 combines with J gene TRBJ1-4; D call uncertain. The sample consisted of PBMCs. The CDR3 sequence is CASSLAFGSDEKLFF. The CDR3 DNA reads as TGTGCCAGCAGCTTAGCTTTCGGGTCGGATGAAAAACTGTTTTTT.